The following is a TCR beta chain sequence with its context. V gave up 4 bases and J gave up 4 bases; unmatched junction bases: 6. Per germline, CDR1 WSHSY and CDR2 SAAADI. This CDR3 comprises 15 residues. Sorted-subset replicate PCR reactions contained 200 ng DNA, corresponding to approximately 30,000 T cell genomes. Original handling: Quality scores were absent from the junction-only immunoSEQ sequences, so filtering differed. The protocol was immunoSEQ multiplex PCR, while the TCRdb copy is restricted to in-frame clones and leaves out a portion. V, J and clone size are those of that table, while D and trimming were read from the DNA. Here the sample spans 2,100,000 or so clones, approximately 95% being singletons. The sample belongs to a study of shared clonotypes between healthy human individuals.

The V gene is TRBV10-2, the J gene TRBJ1-2; 10 nucleotides agree with TRBD1. The sequenced material came from naive CD4+ T cells sorted from blood. Documented subset: CD45RA+ positively selected. The sequence derives from a man between 18 and 35 years old in good health. The CDR3: CASSVETGGAYGYTF. CDR3 bases: TGCGCCAGCAGTGTTGAGACAGGGGGCGCCTATGGCTACACCTTC.